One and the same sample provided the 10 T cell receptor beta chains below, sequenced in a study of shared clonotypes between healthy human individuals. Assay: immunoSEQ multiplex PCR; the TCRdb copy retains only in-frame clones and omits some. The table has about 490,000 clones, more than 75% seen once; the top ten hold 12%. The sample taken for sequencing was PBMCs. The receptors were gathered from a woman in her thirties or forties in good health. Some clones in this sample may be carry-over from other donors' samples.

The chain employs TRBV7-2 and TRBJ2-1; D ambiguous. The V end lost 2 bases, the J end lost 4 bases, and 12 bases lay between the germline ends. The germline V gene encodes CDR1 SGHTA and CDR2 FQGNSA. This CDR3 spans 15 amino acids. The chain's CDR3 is CASSLQDPLYNEQFF. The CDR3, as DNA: TGTGCCAGCAGCTTACAAGACCCCCTATACAATGAGCAGTTCTTC.

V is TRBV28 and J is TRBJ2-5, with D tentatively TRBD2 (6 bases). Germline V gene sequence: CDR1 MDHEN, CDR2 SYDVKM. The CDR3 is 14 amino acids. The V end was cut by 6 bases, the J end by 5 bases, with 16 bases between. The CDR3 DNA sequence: TGTGCCAGCAGCGTGGGGGGAGTAGGGGAGACCCAGTACTTC. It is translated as CASSVGGVGETQYF.

CDR3 amino acids: CASSLDTNEQFF. The DNA for the CDR3 is TGTGCCAGCAGCTTGGACACCAATGAGCAGTTCTTC. The chain carries TRBV5-6 and TRBJ2-1; D gene unclear. The CDR3 sequence is 12 residues long. With 0 bases removed from V and 6 bases from J, the gap between germline ends came to 4 bases. CDR1 is SGHDT and CDR2 is YYEEEE in the germline V gene. Full variable domain (rest looked up from reference TRBV5-6 and TRBJ2-1): DAGVTQSPTHLIKTRGQQVTLRCSPKSGHDTVSWYQQALGQGPQFIFQYYEEEERQRGNFPDRFSGHQFPNYSSELNVNALLLGDSALYLCASSLDTNEQFFGPGTRLTVL.

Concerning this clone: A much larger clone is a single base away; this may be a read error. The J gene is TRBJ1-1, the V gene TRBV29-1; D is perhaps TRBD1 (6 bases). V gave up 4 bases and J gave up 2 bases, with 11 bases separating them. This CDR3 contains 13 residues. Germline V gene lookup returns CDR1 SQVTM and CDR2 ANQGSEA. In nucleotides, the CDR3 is TGCAGCGTTGCTACAGGGAGTAACACTGAAGCTTTCTTT. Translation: CSVATGSNTEAFF.

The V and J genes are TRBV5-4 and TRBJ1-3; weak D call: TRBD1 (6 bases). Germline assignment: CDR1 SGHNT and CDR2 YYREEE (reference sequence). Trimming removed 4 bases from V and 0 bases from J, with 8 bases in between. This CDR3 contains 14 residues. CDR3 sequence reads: CASSLTGSGNTIYF. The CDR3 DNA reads TGTGCCAGCAGCCTGACAGGCTCTGGAAACACCATATATTTT.

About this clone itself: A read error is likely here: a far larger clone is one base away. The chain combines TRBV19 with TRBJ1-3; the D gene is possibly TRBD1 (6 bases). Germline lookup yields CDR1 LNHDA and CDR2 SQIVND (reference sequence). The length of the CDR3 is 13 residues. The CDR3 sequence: CASQGSSGDTIYF. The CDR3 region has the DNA TGTGCCAGCCAGGGGTCCTCTGGAGACACCATATATTTT.

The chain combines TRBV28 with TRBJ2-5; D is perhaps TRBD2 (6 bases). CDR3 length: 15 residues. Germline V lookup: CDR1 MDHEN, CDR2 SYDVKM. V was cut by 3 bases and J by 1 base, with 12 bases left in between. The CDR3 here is CASSFLGGSQETQYF. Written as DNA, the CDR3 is TGTGCCAGCAGTTTTTTAGGAGGGAGCCAAGAGACCCAGTACTTC. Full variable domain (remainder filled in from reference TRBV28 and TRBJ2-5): DVKVTQSSRYLVKRTGEKVFLECVQDMDHENMFWYRQDPGLGLRLIYFSYDVKMKEKGDIPEGYSVSREKKERFSLILESASTNQTSMYLCASSFLGGSQETQYFGPGTRLLVL.

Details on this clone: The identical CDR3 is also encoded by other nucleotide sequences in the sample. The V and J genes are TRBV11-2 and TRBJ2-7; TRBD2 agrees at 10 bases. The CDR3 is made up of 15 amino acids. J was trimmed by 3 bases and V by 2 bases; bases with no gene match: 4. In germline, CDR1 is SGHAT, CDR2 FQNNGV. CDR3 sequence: CASSLQPSGSYEQYF. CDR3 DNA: TGTGCCAGCAGCTTACAACCTAGCGGGAGCTACGAGCAGTACTTC.

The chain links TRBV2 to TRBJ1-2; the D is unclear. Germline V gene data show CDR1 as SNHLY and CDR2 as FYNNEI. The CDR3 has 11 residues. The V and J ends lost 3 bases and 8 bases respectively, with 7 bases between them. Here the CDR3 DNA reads TGTGCCAGCAGTGACATGGTAGGCTACACCTTC. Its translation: CASSDMVGYTF.

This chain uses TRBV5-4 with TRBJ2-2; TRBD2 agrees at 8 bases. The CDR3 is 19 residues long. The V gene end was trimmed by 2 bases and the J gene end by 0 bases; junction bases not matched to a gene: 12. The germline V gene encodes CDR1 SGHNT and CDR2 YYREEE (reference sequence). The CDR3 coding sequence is TGTGCCAGCAGCTTACCCACGGGGCTAGCGGGCCCGAACACCGGGGAGCTGTTTTTT. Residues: CASSLPTGLAGPNTGELFF.